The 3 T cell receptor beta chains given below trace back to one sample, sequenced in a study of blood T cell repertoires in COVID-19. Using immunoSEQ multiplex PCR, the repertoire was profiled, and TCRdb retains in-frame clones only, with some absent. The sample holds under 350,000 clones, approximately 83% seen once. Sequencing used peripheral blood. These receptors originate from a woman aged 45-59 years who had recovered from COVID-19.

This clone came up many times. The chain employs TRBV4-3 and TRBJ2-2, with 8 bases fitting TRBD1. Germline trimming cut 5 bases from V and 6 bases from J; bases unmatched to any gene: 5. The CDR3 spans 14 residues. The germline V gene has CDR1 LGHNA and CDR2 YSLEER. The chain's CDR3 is CASSGTGFPGELFF. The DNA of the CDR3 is TGCGCCAGCAGCGGGACAGGCTTCCCCGGGGAGCTGTTTTTT.

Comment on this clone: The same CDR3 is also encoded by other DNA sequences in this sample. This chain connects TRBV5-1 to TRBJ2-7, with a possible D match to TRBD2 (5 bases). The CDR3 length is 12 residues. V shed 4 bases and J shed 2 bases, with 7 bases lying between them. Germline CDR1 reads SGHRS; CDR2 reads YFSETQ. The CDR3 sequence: CASSLGAYEQYF. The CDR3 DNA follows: TGCGCCAGCAGCCTGGGAGCCTACGAGCAGTACTTC.

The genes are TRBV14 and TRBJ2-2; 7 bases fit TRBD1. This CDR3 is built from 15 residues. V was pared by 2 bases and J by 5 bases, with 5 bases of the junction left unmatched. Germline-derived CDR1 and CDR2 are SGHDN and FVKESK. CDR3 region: CASSQRQGRTGELFF. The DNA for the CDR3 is TGTGCCAGCAGCCAACGACAGGGTCGGACCGGGGAGCTGTTTTTT.